This T cell receptor (beta chain) was identified during a study of T cell responses to AZD1222 COVID-19 vaccine. With respect to this clone: The antigen is undetermined.

The study's findings and limits: Vaccine-associated CD4 TCRs spanned spike, dominant at 160-218 and 743-854. Clonal diversity may have been underestimated in mostly white British donors. Two doses of AZD1222 preceded a rise in Spike-specific TCR breadth and depth.

The assay was immunoSEQ multiplex PCR, and TCRdb's table has in-frame clones only and misses some. The sample has roughly 89,000 clones, around nine tenths seen once. The source is an adult in good health. Sequenced here: peripheral blood, sampled on day 0 of MenACWY control vaccination.

The CDR3 reads CASSVRDSIEQYF. The DNA for the CDR3 is TGCGCCAGCAGCGTCCGGGACTCAATCGAGCAGTACTTC. This sequence joins TRBV5-1 and TRBJ2-7; tentatively, D is TRBD2 (6 bases). The CDR3 extends over 13 amino acids. Between the trimmed V and J ends, which lost 4 bases and 6 bases, there was a span of 14 bases. CDR1 and CDR2 from the germline V gene are SGHRS and YFSETQ.